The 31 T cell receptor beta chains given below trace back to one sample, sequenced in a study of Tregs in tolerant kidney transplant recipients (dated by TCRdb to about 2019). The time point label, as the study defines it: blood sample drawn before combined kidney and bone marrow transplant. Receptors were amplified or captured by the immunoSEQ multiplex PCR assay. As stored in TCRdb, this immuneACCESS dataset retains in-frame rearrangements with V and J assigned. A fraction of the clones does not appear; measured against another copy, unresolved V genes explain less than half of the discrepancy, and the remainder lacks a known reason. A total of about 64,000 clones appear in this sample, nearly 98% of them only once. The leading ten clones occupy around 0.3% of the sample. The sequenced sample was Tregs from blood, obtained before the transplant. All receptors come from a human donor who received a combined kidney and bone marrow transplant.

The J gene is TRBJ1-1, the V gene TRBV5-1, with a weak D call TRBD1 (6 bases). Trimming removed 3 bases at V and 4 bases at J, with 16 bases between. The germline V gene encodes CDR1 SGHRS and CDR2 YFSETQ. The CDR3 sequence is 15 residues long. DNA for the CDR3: TGCGCCAGCAGCTACGCCCACATACAGGGCACTGAAGCTTTCTTT. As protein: CASSYAHIQGTEAFF. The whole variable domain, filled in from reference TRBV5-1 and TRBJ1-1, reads KAGVTQTPRYLIKTRGQQVTLSCSPISGHRSVSWYQQTPGQGLQFLFEYFSETQRNKGNFPGRFSGRQFSNSRSEMNVSTLELGDSALYLCASSYAHIQGTEAFFGQGTRLTVV.

The CDR3 loop reads CASSSLSGGDTEAFF. The CDR3 nucleotides are TGTGCCAGCAGTTCCCTCTCAGGGGGAGACACTGAAGCTTTCTTT. The chain couples TRBV27 to TRBJ1-1, with 7 bases matching TRBD1. The germline CDR1 and CDR2 sequences are MNHEY and SMNVEV (reference sequence). The V gene end was trimmed by 4 bases and the J gene end by 3 bases; junction bases not matched to a gene: 8. The CDR3 is 15 residues long.

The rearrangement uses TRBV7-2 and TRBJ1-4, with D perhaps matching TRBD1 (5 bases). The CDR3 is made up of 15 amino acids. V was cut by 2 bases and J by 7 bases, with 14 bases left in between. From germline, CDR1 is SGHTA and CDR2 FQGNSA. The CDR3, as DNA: TGTGCCAGCAGCTTATTTTGGGCCGGGGGTGAAAAACTGTTTTTT. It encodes CASSLFWAGGEKLFF.

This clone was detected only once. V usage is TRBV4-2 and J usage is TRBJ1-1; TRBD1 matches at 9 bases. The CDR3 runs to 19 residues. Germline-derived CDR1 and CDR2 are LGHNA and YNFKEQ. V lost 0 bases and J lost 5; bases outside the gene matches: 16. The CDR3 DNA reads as TGTGCCAGCAGCCAAGATATCGAGATTAGGGGACAGGGTGGGACTGAAGCTTTCTTT. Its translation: CASSQDIEIRGQGGTEAFF.

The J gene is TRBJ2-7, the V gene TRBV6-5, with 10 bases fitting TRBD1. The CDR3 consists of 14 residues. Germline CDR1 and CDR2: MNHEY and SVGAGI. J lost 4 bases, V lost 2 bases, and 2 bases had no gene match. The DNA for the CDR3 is TGTGCCAGCAGTTACCAGGACAGGGGGTACGAGCAGTACTTC. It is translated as CASSYQDRGYEQYF.

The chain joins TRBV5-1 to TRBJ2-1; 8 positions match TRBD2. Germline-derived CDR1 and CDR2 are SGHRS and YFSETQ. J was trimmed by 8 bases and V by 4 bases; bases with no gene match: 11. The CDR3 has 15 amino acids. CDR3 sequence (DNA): TGCGCCAGCAGCCGACTCTCCGGGAGGGGCCATGAGCAGTTCTTC. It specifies CASSRLSGRGHEQFF. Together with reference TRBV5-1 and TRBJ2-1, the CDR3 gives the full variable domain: KAGVTQTPRYLIKTRGQQVTLSCSPISGHRSVSWYQQTPGQGLQFLFEYFSETQRNKGNFPGRFSGRQFSNSRSEMNVSTLELGDSALYLCASSRLSGRGHEQFFGPGTRLTVL.

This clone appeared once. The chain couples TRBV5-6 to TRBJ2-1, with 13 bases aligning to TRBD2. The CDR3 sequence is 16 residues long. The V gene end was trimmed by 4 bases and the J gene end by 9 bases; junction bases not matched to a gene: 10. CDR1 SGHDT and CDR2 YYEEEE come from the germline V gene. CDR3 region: CASSLVGLAGEGEQFF. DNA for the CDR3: TGTGCCAGCAGCCTAGTTGGACTAGCGGGAGAAGGTGAGCAGTTCTTC.

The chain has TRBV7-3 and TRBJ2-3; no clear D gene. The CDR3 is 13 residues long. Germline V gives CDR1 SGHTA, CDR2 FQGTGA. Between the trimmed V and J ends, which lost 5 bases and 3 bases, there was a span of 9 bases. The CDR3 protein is CASSVAVTDTQYF. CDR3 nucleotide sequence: TGTGCCAGCAGCGTGGCTGTTACAGATACGCAGTATTTT.

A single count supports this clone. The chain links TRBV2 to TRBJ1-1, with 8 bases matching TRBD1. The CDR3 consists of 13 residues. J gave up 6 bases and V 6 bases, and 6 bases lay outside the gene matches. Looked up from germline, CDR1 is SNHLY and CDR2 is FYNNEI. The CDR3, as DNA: TGTGCCAGCAGGGACAGGGAGGTCGCTGAAGCTTTCTTT. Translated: CASRDREVAEAFF.

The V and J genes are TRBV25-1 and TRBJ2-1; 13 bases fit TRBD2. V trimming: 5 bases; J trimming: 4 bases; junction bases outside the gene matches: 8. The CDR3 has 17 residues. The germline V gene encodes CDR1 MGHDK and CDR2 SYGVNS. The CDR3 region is CASSTYPGLAGYNEQFF. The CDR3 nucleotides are TGTGCCAGCAGTACATACCCGGGACTAGCGGGGTACAATGAGCAGTTCTTC.

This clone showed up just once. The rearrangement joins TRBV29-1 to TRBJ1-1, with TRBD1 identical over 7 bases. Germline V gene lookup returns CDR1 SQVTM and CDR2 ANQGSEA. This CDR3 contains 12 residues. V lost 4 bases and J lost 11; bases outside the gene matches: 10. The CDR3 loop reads CSVVGGGGKAFF. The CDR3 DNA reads TGCAGCGTTGTAGGAGGGGGCGGCAAGGCTTTCTTT.

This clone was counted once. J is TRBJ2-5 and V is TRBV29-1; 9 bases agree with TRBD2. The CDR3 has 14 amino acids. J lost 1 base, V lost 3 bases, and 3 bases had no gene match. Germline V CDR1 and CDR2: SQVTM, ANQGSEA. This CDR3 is CSVDPSGAQETQYF. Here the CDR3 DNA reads TGCAGCGTTGACCCTAGCGGGGCCCAAGAGACCCAGTACTTC.

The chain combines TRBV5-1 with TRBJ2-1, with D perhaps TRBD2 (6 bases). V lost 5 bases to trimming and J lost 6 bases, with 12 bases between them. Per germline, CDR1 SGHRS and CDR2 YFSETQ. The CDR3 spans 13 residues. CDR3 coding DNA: TGCGCCAGCAGGGGCTGGGAGGTCAATGAGCAGTTCTTC. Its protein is CASRGWEVNEQFF.

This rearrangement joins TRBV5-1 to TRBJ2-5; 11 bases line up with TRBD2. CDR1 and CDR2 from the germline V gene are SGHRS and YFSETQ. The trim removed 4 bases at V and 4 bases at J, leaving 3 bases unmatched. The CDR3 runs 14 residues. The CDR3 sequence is CASSAGTSGETQYF. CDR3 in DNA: TGCGCCAGCAGCGCGGGGACTAGCGGAGAGACCCAGTACTTC.

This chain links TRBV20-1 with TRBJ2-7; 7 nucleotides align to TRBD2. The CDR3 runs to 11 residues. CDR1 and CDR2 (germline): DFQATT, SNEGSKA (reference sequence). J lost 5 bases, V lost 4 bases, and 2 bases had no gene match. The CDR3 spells CSAKRGNEQYF. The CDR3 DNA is TGCAGTGCTAAGCGGGGTAACGAGCAGTACTTC.

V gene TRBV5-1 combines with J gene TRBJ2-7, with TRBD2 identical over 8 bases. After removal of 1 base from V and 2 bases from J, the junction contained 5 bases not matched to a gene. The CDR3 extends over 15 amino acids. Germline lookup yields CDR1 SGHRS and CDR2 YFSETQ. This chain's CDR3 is CASSLSLAGTYEQYF. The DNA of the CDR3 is TGCGCCAGCAGCTTGAGTCTAGCGGGTACCTACGAGCAGTACTTC.

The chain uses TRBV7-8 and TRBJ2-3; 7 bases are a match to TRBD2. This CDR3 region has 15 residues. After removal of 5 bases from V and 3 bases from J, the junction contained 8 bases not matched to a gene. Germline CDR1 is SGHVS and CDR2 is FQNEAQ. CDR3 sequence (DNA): TGTGCCAGCAGCCCCCCCGGGGGGTCTACAGATACGCAGTATTTT. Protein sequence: CASSPPGGSTDTQYF.

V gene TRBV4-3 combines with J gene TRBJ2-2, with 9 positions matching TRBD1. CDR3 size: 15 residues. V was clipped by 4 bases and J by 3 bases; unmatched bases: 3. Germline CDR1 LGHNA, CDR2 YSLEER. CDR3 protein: CASSPDRGYTGELFF. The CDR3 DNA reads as TGCGCCAGCAGCCCGGACAGGGGATACACCGGGGAGCTGTTTTTT.

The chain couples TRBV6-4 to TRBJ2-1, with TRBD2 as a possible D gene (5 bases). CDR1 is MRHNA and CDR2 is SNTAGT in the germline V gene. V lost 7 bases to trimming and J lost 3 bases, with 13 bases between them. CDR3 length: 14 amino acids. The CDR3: CASKKRGDYNEQFF. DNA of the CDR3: TGTGCCAGCAAAAAACGGGGAGACTACAATGAGCAGTTCTTC.

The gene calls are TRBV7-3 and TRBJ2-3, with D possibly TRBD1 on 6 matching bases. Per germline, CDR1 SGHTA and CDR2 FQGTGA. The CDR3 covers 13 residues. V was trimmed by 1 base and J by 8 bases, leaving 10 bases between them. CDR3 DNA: TGTGCCAGCAGCTTAATCGCCAGGGGTACGCAGTATTTT. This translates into CASSLIARGTQYF.

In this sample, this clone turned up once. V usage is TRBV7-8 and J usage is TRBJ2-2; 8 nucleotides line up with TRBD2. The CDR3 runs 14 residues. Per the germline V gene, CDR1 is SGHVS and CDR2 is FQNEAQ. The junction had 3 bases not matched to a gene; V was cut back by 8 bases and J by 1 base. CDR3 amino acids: CASCGTRNTGELFF. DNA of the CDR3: TGTGCCAGCTGCGGGACTAGGAACACCGGGGAGCTGTTTTTT.

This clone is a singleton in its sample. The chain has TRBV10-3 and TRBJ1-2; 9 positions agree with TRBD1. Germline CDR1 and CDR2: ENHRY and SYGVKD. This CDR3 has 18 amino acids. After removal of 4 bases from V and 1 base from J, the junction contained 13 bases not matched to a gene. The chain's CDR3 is CAISGSTQGAHFNYGYTF. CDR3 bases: TGTGCCATCAGTGGCTCAACACAGGGGGCCCACTTTAACTATGGCTACACCTTC.

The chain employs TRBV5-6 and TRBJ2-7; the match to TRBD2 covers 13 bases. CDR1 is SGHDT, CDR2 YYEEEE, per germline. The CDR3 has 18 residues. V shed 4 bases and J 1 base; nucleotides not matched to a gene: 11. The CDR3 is CASSARLAGGLASYEQYF. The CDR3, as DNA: TGTGCCAGCAGCGCAAGACTAGCGGGAGGCCTCGCATCCTACGAGCAGTACTTC.

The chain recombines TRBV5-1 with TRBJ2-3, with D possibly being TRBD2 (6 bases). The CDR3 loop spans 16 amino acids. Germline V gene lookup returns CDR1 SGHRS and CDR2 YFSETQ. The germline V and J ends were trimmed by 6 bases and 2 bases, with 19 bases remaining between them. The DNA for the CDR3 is TGCGCCAGCACTGGTTTTGTAACGGGGGACACAGATACGCAGTATTTT. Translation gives CASTGFVTGDTDTQYF.

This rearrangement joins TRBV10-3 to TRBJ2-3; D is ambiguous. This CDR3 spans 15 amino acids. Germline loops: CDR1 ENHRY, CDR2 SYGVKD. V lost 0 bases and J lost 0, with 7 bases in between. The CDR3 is CAISESRLSTDTQYF. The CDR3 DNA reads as TGTGCCATCAGTGAGTCAAGACTCAGCACAGATACGCAGTATTTT.

CDR3 residues: CASSQNQLAGTQYF. The CDR3 DNA reads as TGTGCCAGCAGCCAAAACCAACTAGCGGGAACGCAGTATTTT. The chain has TRBV6-6 and TRBJ2-3, with 10 bases that match TRBD2. Per germline, CDR1 MNHNY and CDR2 SVGAGI (reference sequence). This CDR3 spans 14 amino acids. The junction had 9 bases not matched to a gene; V was cut back by 6 bases and J by 9 bases.

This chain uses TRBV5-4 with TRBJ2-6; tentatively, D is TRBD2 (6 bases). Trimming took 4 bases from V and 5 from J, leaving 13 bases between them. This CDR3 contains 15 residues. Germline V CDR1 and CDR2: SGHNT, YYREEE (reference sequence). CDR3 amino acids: CASSPGRGWANVLTF. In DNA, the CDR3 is TGTGCCAGCAGCCCCGGTCGGGGGTGGGCCAACGTCCTGACTTTC.

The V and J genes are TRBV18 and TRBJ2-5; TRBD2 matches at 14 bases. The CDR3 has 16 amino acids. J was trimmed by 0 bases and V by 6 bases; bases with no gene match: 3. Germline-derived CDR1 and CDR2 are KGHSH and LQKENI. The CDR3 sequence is CASSLGLAGDQETQYF. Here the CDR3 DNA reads TGTGCCAGCTCCCTGGGACTAGCGGGGGACCAAGAGACCCAGTACTTC. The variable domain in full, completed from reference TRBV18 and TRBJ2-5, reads NAGVMQNPRHLVRRRGQEARLRCSPMKGHSHVYWYRQLPEEGLKFMVYLQKENIIDESGMPKERFSAEFPKEGPSILRIQQVVRGDSAAYFCASSLGLAGDQETQYFGPGTRLLVL.

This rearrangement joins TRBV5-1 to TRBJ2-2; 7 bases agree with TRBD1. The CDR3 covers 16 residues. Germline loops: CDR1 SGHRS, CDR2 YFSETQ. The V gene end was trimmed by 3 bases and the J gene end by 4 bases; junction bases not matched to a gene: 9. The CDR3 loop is CASSSLWGQFTGELFF. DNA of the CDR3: TGCGCCAGCAGCTCCCTGTGGGGACAGTTCACCGGGGAGCTGTTTTTT.

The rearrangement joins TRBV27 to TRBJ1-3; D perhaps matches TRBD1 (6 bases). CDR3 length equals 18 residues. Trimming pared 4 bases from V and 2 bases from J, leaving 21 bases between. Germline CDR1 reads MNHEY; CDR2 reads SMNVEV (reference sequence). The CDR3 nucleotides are TGTGCCAGCAGTTCCCGGAGTATTACAGGGAGCCCTGGAAACACCATATATTTT. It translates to CASSSRSITGSPGNTIYF.

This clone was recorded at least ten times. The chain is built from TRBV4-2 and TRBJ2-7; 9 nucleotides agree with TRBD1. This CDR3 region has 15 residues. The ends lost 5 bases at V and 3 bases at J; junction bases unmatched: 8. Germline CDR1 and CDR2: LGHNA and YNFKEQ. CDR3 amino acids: CASSSGDRAVYEQYF. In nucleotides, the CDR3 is TGTGCCAGCAGCTCAGGGGACAGGGCCGTCTACGAGCAGTACTTC.